Listed below are T cell receptor beta chains from one sample, sequenced in a study of blood T cells in healthy people across ages. From the 5' RACE reads, TCRdb called clonotypes with MiXCR, one entry per CDR3 protein. The top ten clones hold about 20% of a sample with 700,000 or so distinct CDR3 sequences, about 24% of them seen once. Material for sequencing was blood. The receptors were gathered from a man in his 70s in good health. Both conserved end residues are part of each CDR3. The D gene is left open where the match is weak. Clone size is shown for a subset of rows, as once, few, many or a class of expanded clone.

clone size	V gene	D gene	J gene	CDR3 DNA	CDR3 protein
-	TRBV28	-	TRBJ1-5	TGTGCCAGCAGCCTCCCGGTGGGTCAGCCCCAGCATTTT	CASSLPVGQPQHF
-	TRBV5-1	-	TRBJ2-1	TGCGCCAGCAGCTTGGTATCTGGACAGTTCAATGAGCAGTTCTTC	CASSLVSGQFNEQFF
-	TRBV6-6	-	TRBJ1-2	TGTGCCAGCAGTTACTCGATTGACAGCGCTTTGAGCTACACCTTC	CASSYSIDSALSYTF
-	TRBV6-1	TRBD1	TRBJ1-5	TGTGCCAGCAGGTCGACAGGGGGGAGCAATCAGCCCCAGCATTTT	CASRSTGGSNQPQHF
few	TRBV20-1	-	TRBJ1-6	TGCAGTGCTAGTAACCGGGGGGCCGTTGGTTCACCCCTCCACTTT	CSASNRGAVGSPLHF
-	TRBV7-9	-	TRBJ1-2	TGTGCCAGCAGCCTCAGCGAACCCTATGGCTACACCTTC	CASSLSEPYGYTF
-	TRBV2	TRBD1	TRBJ2-4	TGTGCCAGCAGCGGCCGGGACAGTAAAAACATTCAGTACTTC	CASSGRDSKNIQYF
few	TRBV7-2	-	TRBJ2-1	TGTGCCAGCAGCCTAACCCGGGACCCGCACAATGAGCAGTTCTTC	CASSLTRDPHNEQFF
-	TRBV5-1	TRBD1	TRBJ2-5	TGCGCCAGCAGCCCTCCCGGGACAGGGAAAGGAAGGACCCAGTACTTC	CASSPPGTGKGRTQYF
once	TRBV18	TRBD2	TRBJ2-3	TGTGCCAGCTCACCAAATAGCGGGGTCCCAGATACGCAGTATTTT	CASSPNSGVPDTQYF
few	TRBV20-1	TRBD2	TRBJ2-7	TGCAGTGCCCCTGAAGGGCTAGCGGGGGGCCCCATCTTCTCCTACGAGCAGTACTTC	CSAPEGLAGGPIFSYEQYF
few	TRBV10-3	-	TRBJ2-5	TGTGCCATCAGTGAGTCGGCAGCGGAGACCCAGTACTTC	CAISESAAETQYF
-	TRBV18	TRBD1	TRBJ2-1	TGTGCCAGCTCCCTGCTGGACAGGGGAGTGTGGCAGTTCTTC	CASSLLDRGVWQFF
few	TRBV10-3	-	TRBJ1-5	TGTGCCATCAGTGAGTCTACGATTGATCAGCCCCAGCATTTT	CAISESTIDQPQHF
few	TRBV4-1	-	TRBJ2-3	TGCGCCAGCAGCCAAGAAGGGCGGACGAGCACAGATACGCAGTATTTT	CASSQEGRTSTDTQYF
-	TRBV14	TRBD2	TRBJ2-2	TGTGCCAGCAGCCAAGCTATTAGGAAGCGGGATAGCACCGGGGAGCTGTTTTTT	CASSQAIRKRDSTGELFF
-	TRBV18	-	TRBJ2-3	TGTGCCAGCCGTATGATAGCGGGACAGACAGATACGCAGTATTTT	CASRMIAGQTDTQYF
-	TRBV18	TRBD1	TRBJ1-4	TGTGCCAGCTCAGACAGGGTCCGGAACGAAAAACTGTTTTTT	CASSDRVRNEKLFF
-	TRBV24-1	-	TRBJ1-4	TGTGCCACTTCCGACGCTCATGAAAAACTGTTTTTT	CATSDAHEKLFF
-	TRBV7-9	-	TRBJ2-3	TGTGCCAGCAGCTCCCCAGTTAAAGATACGCAGTATTTT	CASSSPVKDTQYF
few	TRBV20-1	TRBD2	TRBJ2-3	TGCAGTGCGTCTACTAGCGGGAGGACCCCAGATACGCAGTATTTT	CSASTSGRTPDTQYF
few	TRBV2	-	TRBJ2-1	TGTGCCAGCAGCGGCCTAGGAGTAATGTTCTTC	CASSGLGVMFF
-	TRBV7-9	-	TRBJ1-6	TGTGCCAGCAGCTGGTTGGGAAGCTCCTATAATTCACCCCTCCACTTT	CASSWLGSSYNSPLHF
-	TRBV18	-	TRBJ1-2	TGTGCCAGCTCACCGACAGTCCTTAACTATGGCTACACCTTC	CASSPTVLNYGYTF
-	TRBV12-3/TRBV12-4	-	TRBJ2-4	TGTGCCAGCAGTTTAGCTGGGTTTTCGGCCAAAAACATTCAGTACTTC	CASSLAGFSAKNIQYF
few	TRBV5-1	TRBD1	TRBJ2-2	TGCGCCAGCAGCTCCCTCCTAGGGGGCGACACCGGGGAGCTGTTTTTT	CASSSLLGGDTGELFF